The source of this T cell receptor (beta chain) is a study of blood T cell repertoires in COVID-19. This clone was seen a single time. In the original analysis: Counts of nucleated cells, estimated from reference gene primer amplification, were obtained. TCRdb keeps only in-frame clones here, not all; method: immunoSEQ multiplex PCR. The V and J calls and clone size were taken over from that table, and D and trimming were inferred from the DNA. The sample carries over 65,000 clones, 82% recorded once. Germline CDR1 reads SGHRS; CDR2 reads YFSETQ. The CDR3 contains 14 residues. The V end lost 0 bases, the J end lost 5 bases, and 9 bases lay between the germline ends.

Sample: peripheral blood. The J gene is TRBJ2-1, the V gene TRBV5-1, with D tentatively TRBD1 (5 bases). This receptor was identified in a man older than 75 with active COVID-19. CDR3 residues: CASSLGQIDNEQFF. CDR3 nucleotides: TGCGCCAGCAGCTTGGGACAGATAGACAATGAGCAGTTCTTC.